This T cell receptor beta chain was found in a study of OX40 agonist ivuxolimab in advanced cancers. Study at large: From about 20 to 80 years was the age range, with a mean of approximately 58 years, and over 70% were male.

Germline V gene data show CDR1 as SGDLS and CDR2 as YYNGEE. The V segment lost 0 bases and the J segment 2 bases; nucleotides outside the gene matches: 3. CDR3 size: 15 residues. Using immunoSEQ multiplex PCR, the repertoire was profiled, and TCRdb retains in-frame clones only, with some absent. The sample has some 42,000 clones, around 84% seen once. At baseline, cycle 4 day 1, and cycle 7 day 1, blood was sampled. Sequenced here: CD4+ or CD8+ T cells sorted from blood, sampled in a trial of the OX40 agonist ivuxolimab. The chain carries TRBV9 and TRBJ2-3; 7 bases align to TRBD1. The sequence was collected from an adult with an advanced solid tumor such as melanoma, head and neck, liver or kidney cancer. The DNA of the CDR3 is TGTGCCAGCAGCGTAGGGGGACAGCTCACAGATACGCAGTATTTT. This gives the protein CASSVGGQLTDTQYF.